This T cell receptor beta chain was obtained from a study of blood T cell repertoires in COVID-19. Across the study: Spain, Italy and the United States supplied samples that represented acute and convalescent COVID-19. The analysed material was cDNA or gDNA that came from T cells, B-cell-depleted T cells, or PBMCs.

The germline V gene encodes CDR1 SGHNT and CDR2 YENEEA. CDR3 length: 12 residues. V dropped 1 base and J dropped 11 bases, with 11 bases sitting between them. In the source study's methods: Amplifying reference gene primers gave estimates of nucleated cell counts. Clones were sequenced by immunoSEQ multiplex PCR, and TCRdb holds only the in-frame ones, with some missing. That table is the source of V, J and clone size, and D and trimming were worked out from the DNA. Among 130,000 to 150,000 clones listed, more than 65% were seen once. The V call is TRBV11-3, the J call TRBJ1-1; D remains unclear. Material: peripheral blood. The sequence derives from a man aged 55 to 70 with active or convalescent COVID-19. The CDR3 spells CASSLGDYEAFF. The CDR3 DNA sequence: TGTGCCAGCAGCTTAGGCGACTACGAGGCTTTCTTT. Together with reference TRBV11-3 and TRBJ1-1, the CDR3 gives the full variable domain: EAGVVQSPRYKIIEKKQPVAFWCNPISGHNTLYWYLQNLGQGPELLIRYENEEAVDDSQLPKDRFSAERLKGVDSTLKIQPAELGDSAVYLCASSLGDYEAFFGQGTRLTVV.